This T cell receptor (beta chain) was observed in a study of T cell responses to AZD1222 COVID-19 vaccine. Findings and limits, study-wide: Baseline testing showed seropositivity in only five to seven AZD1222 recipients. Donors were chiefly white British, with a greater number of females, and clonal diversity was perhaps underestimated. Repertoires were obtained only post-peak T cell response.

Profiled with immunoSEQ multiplex PCR; TCRdb holds only in-frame clones, not every one. The table has 200,000 or so clones, about 87% seen once. With respect to this clone: Its antigen is not identified.

CDR3 length: 14 amino acids. CDR1 is MNHEY and CDR2 is SVGAGI in the germline V gene. The V end was cut by 8 bases, the J end by 6 bases, with 16 bases between. This rearrangement joins TRBV6-5 to TRBJ2-2, with D hard to call. Sequenced material: peripheral blood, taken on day 0 of MenACWY control vaccination. The sequence derives from an adult in good health. DNA of the CDR3: TGTGCCAGCGACCCTGAAAGAGGCCCCGGGGAGCTGTTTTTT. Translating gives CASDPERGPGELFF.